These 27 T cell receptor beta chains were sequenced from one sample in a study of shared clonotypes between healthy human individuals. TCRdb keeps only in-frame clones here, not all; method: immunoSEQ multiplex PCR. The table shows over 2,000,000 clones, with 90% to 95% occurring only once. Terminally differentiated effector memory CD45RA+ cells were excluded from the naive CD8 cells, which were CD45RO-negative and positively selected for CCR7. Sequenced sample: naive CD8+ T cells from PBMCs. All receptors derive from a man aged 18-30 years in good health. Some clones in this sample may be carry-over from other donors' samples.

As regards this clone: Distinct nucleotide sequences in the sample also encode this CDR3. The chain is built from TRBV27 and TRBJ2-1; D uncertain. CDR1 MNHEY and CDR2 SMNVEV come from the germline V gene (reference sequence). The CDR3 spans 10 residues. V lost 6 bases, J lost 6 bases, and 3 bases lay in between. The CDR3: CASRGNEQFF. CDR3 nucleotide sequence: TGTGCCAGCAGGGGCAATGAGCAGTTCTTC.

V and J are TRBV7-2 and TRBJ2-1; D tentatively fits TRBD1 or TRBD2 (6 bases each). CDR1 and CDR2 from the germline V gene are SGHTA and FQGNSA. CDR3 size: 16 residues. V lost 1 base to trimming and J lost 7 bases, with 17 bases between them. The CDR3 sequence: CASSLGPSGAWNEQFF. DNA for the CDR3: TGTGCCAGCAGCTTAGGCCCCTCGGGGGCCTGGAATGAGCAGTTCTTC.

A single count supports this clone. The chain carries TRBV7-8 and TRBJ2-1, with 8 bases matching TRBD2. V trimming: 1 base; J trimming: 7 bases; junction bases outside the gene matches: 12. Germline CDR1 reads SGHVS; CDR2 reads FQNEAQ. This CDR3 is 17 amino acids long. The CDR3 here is CASSLGTVAGPGNEQFF. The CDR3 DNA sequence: TGTGCCAGCAGCTTAGGGACAGTAGCGGGACCAGGGAATGAGCAGTTCTTC. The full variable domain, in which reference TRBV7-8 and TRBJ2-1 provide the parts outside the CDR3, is GAGVSQSPRYKVAKRGQDVALRCDPISGHVSLFWYQQALGQGPEFLTYFQNEAQLDKSGLPSDRFFAERPEGSVSTLKIQRTQQEDSAVYLCASSLGTVAGPGNEQFFGPGTRLTVL.

The CDR3 bases are TGTGCCAGCAGCTATGACAGGGGAATTCACTATGGCTACACCTTC. Amino acids: CASSYDRGIHYGYTF. V and J are TRBV5-4 and TRBJ1-2; 8 positions match TRBD1. Germline V CDR1 and CDR2: SGHNT, YYREEE (reference sequence). Losses at the gene ends were 3 bases for V and 3 bases for J; bases not matched to a gene: 7. The CDR3 extends over 15 amino acids.

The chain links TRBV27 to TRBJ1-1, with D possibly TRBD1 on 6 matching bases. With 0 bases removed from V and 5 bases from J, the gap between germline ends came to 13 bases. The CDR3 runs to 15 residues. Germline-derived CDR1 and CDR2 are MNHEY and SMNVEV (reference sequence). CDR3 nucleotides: TGTGCCAGCAGTTTATCGGCGGGGGCACTTACTGAAGCTTTCTTT. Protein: CASSLSAGALTEAFF.

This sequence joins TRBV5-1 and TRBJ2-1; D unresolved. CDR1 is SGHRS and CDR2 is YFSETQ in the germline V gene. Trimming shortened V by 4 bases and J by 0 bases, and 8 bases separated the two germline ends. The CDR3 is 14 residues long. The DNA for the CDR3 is TGCGCCAGCAGCGACACGAGCTCCTACAATGAGCAGTTCTTC. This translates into CASSDTSSYNEQFF.

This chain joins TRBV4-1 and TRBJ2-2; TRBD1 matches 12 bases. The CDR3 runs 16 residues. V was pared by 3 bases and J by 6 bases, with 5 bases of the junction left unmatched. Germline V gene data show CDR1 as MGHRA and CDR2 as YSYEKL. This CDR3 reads CASSQRGQGASGELFF. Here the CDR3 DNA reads TGCGCCAGCAGCCAGAGGGGACAGGGGGCCTCCGGGGAGCTGTTTTTT.

The CDR3 sequence: CASSLVPGRREKLFF. The CDR3 nucleotides read TGTGCCAGCAGCTTAGTTCCGGGTAGGAGGGAAAAACTGTTTTTT. This chain uses TRBV7-2 with TRBJ1-4; no firm D call. Germline CDR1 reads SGHTA; CDR2 reads FQGNSA. Trimming left V 1 base short and J 8 bases short, with 14 bases between. The CDR3 is 15 amino acids.

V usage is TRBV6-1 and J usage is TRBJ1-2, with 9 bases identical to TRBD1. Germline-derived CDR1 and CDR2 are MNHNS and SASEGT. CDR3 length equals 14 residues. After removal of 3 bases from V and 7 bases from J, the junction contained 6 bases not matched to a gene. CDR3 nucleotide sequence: TGTGCCAGCAGTGACCCGGGACAGGGACGTGGCTACACCTTC. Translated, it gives CASSDPGQGRGYTF.

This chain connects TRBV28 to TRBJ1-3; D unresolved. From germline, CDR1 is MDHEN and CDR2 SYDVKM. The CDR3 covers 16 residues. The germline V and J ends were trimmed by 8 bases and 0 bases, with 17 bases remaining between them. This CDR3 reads CASCRPSRGSGNTIYF. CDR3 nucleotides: TGTGCCAGCTGCCGTCCAAGTCGGGGCTCTGGAAACACCATATATTTT.

DNA for the CDR3: TGTGCCAGCAGCGGTTCCCGAAACACCATATATTTT. Residues: CASSGSRNTIYF. The chain recombines TRBV9 with TRBJ1-3; D gene uncertain. Germline-derived CDR1 and CDR2 are SGDLS and YYNGEE. V was trimmed by 3 bases and J by 5 bases, leaving 6 bases between them. This CDR3 region has 12 residues.

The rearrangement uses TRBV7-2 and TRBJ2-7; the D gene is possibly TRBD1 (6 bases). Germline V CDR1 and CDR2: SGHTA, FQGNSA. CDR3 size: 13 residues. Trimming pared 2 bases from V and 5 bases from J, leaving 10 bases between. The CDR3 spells CASSLKYRDEQYF. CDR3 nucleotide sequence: TGTGCCAGCAGCTTAAAATACAGGGACGAGCAGTACTTC. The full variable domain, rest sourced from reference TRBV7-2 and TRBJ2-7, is GAGVSQSPSNKVTEKGKDVELRCDPISGHTALYWYRQSLGQGLEFLIYFQGNSAPDKSGLPSDRFSAERTGGSVSTLTIQRTQQEDSAVYLCASSLKYRDEQYFGPGTRLTVT.

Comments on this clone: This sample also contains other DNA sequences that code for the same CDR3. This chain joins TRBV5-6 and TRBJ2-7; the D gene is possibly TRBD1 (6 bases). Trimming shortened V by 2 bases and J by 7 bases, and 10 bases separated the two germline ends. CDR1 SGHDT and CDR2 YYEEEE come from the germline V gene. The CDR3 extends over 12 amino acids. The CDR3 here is CASSLGGSEQYF. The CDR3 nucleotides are TGTGCCAGCAGCTTAGGGGGTTCGGAGCAGTACTTC.

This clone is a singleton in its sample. CDR3 in DNA: TGTGCCAGCATTGGACAGGAGGACACTGAAGCTTTCTTT. It specifies CASIGQEDTEAFF. The J gene is TRBJ1-1, the V gene TRBV7-9; 7 positions agree with TRBD1. V dropped 7 bases and J dropped 3; count of bases not matched to a gene: 5. The CDR3 totals 13 residues. The germline CDR1 and CDR2 sequences are SEHNR and FQNEAQ (reference sequence).

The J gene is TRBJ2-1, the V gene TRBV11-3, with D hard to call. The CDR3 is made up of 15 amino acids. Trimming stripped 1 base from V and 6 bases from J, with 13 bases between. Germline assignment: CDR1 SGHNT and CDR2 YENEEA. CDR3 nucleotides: TGTGCCAGCAGCTTAGCGGACCCCCCTGGCAATGAGCAGTTCTTC. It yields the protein CASSLADPPGNEQFF.

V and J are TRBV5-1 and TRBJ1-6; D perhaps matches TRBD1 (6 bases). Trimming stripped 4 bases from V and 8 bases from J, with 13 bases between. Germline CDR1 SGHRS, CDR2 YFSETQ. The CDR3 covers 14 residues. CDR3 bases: TGCGCCAGCAGCGAATTTCGGACAGATTCACCCCTCCACTTT. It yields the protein CASSEFRTDSPLHF.

CDR3 protein: CASSLSGGPLGQYF. CDR3 bases: TGTGCCAGCAGTTTATCCGGCGGTCCTCTGGGGCAGTACTTC. V usage is TRBV27 and J usage is TRBJ2-7; D gene unclear. Germline loops: CDR1 MNHEY, CDR2 SMNVEV (reference sequence). This CDR3 has 14 amino acids. With 0 bases removed from V and 9 bases from J, the gap between germline ends came to 15 bases.

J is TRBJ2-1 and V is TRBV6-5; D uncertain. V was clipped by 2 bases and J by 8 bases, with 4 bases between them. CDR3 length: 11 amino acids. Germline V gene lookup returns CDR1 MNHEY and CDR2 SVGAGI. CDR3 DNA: TGTGCCAGCAGTTACCTCCATGAGCAGTTCTTC. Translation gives CASSYLHEQFF.

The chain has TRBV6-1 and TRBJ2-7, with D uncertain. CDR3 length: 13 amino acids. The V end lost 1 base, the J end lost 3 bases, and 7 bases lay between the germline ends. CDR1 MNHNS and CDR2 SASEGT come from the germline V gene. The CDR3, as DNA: TGTGCCAGCAGTGAAGATCCCATCTACGAGCAGTACTTC. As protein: CASSEDPIYEQYF.

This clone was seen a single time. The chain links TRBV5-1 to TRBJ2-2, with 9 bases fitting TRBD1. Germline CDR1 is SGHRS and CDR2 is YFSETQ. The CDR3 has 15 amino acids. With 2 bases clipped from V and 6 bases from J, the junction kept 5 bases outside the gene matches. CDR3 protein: CASSFTGGAAGELFF. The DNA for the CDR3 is TGCGCCAGCAGCTTTACAGGGGGCGCCGCCGGGGAGCTGTTTTTT.

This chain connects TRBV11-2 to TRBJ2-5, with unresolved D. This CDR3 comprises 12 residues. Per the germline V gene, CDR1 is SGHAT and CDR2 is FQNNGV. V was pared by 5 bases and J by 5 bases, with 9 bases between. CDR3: CASSLGFETQYF. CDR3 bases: TGTGCCAGCAGCCTGGGTTTCGAGACCCAGTACTTC.

The CDR3 DNA sequence: TGCGCCAGCAGCCAAGGGACAGGGCAAAAAAACATTCAGTACTTC. It specifies CASSQGTGQKNIQYF. The chain recombines TRBV4-3 with TRBJ2-4; 8 bases match TRBD1. Unmatched junction bases numbered 3, after V lost 1 base and J lost 4 bases. From germline, CDR1 is LGHNA and CDR2 YSLEER. The CDR3 is 15 amino acids.

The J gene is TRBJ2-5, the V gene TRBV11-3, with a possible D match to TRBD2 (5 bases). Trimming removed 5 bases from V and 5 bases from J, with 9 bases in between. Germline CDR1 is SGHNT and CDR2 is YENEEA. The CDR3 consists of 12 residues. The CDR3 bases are TGTGCCAGCAGCATTCGGGGTGAGACCCAGTACTTC. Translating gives CASSIRGETQYF.

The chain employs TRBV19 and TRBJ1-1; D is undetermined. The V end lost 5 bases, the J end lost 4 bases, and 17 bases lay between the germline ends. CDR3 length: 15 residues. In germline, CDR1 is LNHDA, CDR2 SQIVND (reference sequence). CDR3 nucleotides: TGTGCCAGTAGTGGTCCCGAAGGGCTAGTCACTGAAGCTTTCTTT. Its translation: CASSGPEGLVTEAFF.

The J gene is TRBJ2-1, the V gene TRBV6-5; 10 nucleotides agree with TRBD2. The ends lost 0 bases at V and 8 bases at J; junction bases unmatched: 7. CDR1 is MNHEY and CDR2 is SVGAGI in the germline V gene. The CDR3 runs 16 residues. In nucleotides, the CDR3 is TGTGCCAGCAGTTACTCACCGGGACTAGCGAGCGATGAGCAGTTCTTC. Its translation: CASSYSPGLASDEQFF.

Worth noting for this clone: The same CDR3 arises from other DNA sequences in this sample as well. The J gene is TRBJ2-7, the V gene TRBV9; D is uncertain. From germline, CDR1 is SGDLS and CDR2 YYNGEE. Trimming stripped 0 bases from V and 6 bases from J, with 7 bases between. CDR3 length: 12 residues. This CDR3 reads CASSVGQGEQYF. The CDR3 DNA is TGTGCCAGCAGCGTAGGCCAAGGCGAGCAGTACTTC.

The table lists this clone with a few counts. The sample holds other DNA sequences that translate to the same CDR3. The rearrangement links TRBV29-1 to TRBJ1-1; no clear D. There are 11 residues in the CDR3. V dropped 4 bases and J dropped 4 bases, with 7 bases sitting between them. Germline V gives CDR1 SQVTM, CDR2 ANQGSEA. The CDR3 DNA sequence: TGCAGCGTTGTCGTTGGCACTGAAGCTTTCTTT. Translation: CSVVVGTEAFF.